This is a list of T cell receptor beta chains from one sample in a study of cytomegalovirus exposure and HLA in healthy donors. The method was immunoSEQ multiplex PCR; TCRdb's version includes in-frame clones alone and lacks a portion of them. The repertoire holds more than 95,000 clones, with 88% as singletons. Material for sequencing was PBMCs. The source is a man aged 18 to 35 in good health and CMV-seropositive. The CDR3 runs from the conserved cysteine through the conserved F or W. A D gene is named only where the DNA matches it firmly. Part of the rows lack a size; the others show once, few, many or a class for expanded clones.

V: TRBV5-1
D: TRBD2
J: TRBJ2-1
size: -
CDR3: CASSLAGTSVGNEQFF
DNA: TGCGCCAGCAGCTTGGCCGGGACTAGCGTAGGGAATGAGCAGTTCTTC

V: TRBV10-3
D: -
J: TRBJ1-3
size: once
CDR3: CAISESARGNTIYF
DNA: TGTGCCATCAGTGAGTCGGCCAGGGGTAACACCATATATTTT

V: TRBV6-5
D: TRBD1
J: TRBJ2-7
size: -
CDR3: CASSSGQGGYEQYF
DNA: TGTGCCAGCAGTAGTGGACAGGGGGGCTACGAGCAGTACTTC

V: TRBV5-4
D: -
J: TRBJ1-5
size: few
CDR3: CASSFQGRDQPQHF
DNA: TGTGCCAGCAGCTTTCAGGGGCGGGATCAGCCCCAGCATTTT

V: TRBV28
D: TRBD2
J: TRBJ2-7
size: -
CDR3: CASRGGSPYEQYF
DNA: TGTGCCAGCAGGGGAGGGTCGCCCTACGAGCAGTACTTC

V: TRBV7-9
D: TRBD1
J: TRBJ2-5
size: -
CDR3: CATQQGLAEETQYF
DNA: TGTGCCACCCAACAGGGGTTAGCAGAAGAGACCCAGTACTTC

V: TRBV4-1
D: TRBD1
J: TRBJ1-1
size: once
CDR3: CASSQVPGQGTEAFF
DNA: TGCGCCAGCAGCCAAGTACCGGGACAGGGAACTGAAGCTTTCTTT

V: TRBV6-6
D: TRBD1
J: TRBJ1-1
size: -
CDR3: CASSYSGQGGKAFF
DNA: TGTGCCAGCAGTTACTCGGGACAGGGAGGTAAAGCTTTCTTT

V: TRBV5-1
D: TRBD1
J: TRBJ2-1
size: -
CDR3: CASSLEVTGTGGDNEQFF
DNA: TGCGCCAGCAGCTTGGAGGTGACCGGGACAGGGGGTGACAATGAGCAGTTCTTC

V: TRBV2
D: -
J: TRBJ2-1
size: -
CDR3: CAGSVGSSYNEQFF
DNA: TGTGCCGGGTCGGTAGGGAGCTCCTACAATGAGCAGTTCTTC

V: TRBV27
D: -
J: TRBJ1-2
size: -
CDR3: CASSPSPGMNYGYTF
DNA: TGTGCCAGCAGTCCCTCCCCCGGGATGAACTATGGCTACACCTTC

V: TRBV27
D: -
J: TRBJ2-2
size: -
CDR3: CASTQTTTGELFF
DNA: TGTGCCAGCACACAAACCACCACCGGGGAGCTGTTTTTT

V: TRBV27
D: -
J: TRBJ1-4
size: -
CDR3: CASSLQTGPNEKLFF
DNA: TGTGCCAGCAGCCTGCAGACAGGCCCAAATGAAAAACTGTTTTTT

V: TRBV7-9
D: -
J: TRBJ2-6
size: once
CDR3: CASSPPRQTSSGANVLTF
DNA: TGTGCCAGCAGCCCCCCGCGACAGACGAGCTCTGGGGCCAACGTCCTGACTTTC

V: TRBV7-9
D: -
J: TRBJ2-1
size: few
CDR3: CASTPPGGRSHEQFF
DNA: TGTGCCAGCACCCCACCCGGCGGGCGGTCCCATGAGCAGTTCTTC

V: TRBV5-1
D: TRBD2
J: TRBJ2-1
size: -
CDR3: CASSPRGVPYNEQFF
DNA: TGCGCCAGCAGTCCGCGGGGGGTACCCTACAATGAGCAGTTCTTC

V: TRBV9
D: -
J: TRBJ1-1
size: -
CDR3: CASSGPRNRGGTEAFF
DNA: TGTGCCAGCAGCGGACCTCGAAATAGAGGAGGCACTGAAGCTTTCTTT

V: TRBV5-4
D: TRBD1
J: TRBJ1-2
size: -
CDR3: CASSRTQGVGVYGYTF
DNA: TGTGCCAGCAGCCGAACCCAGGGGGTGGGGGTTTATGGCTACACCTTC

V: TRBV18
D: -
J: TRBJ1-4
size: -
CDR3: CASSPTLGANEKLFF
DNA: TGTGCCAGCTCACCTACTCTCGGAGCTAATGAAAAACTGTTTTTT

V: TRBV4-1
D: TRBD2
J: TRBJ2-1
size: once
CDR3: CASSQGPGLAGGREEQFF
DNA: TGCGCCAGCAGCCAAGGACCTGGACTAGCGGGGGGGCGAGAAGAGCAGTTCTTC

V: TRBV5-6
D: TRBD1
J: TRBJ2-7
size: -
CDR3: CASSIGQGHEQYF
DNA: TGTGCCAGCAGCATAGGACAGGGGCACGAGCAGTACTTC

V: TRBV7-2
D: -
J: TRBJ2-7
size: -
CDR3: CASSPGLSAYEQYF
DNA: TGTGCCAGCAGCCCCGGGTTGAGCGCCTACGAGCAGTACTTC

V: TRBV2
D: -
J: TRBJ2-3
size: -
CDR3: CASSGRGFTDTQYF
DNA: TGTGCCAGCAGTGGTAGGGGCTTCACAGATACGCAGTATTTT

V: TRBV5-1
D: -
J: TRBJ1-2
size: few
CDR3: CASSLGQNYGYTF
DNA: TGCGCCAGCAGCTTGGGTCAGAACTATGGCTACACCTTC

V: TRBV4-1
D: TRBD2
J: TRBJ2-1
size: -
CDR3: CASSQEGSGGPYEQFF
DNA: TGCGCCAGCAGCCAAGAAGGGTCGGGGGGGCCCTATGAGCAGTTCTTC

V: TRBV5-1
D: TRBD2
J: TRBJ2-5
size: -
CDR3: CASSLGRGAKETQYF
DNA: TGCGCCAGCAGCTTAGGGCGGGGGGCTAAAGAGACCCAGTACTTC

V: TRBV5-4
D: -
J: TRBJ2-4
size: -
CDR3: CASSLAGGSIQYF
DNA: TGTGCCAGCAGCTTGGCAGGGGGGTCCATTCAGTACTTC

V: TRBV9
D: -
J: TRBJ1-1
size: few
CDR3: CASTPRERENTEAFF
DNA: TGTGCCAGCACACCCCGGGAACGGGAGAACACTGAAGCTTTCTTT

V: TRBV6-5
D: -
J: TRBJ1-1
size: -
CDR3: CATGEGLNTEAFF
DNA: TGTGCCACCGGGGAGGGTTTGAACACTGAAGCTTTCTTT